Listed below are T cell receptor beta chains from one sample, sequenced in a study of shared clonotypes between healthy human individuals. The protocol was immunoSEQ multiplex PCR, while the TCRdb copy is restricted to in-frame clones and leaves out a portion. The sample consists of roughly 2.1 million clones, under 95% of them appearing once. Sequencing input: naive CD8+ T cells from PBMCs. The source is a young man in good health. Some clones in this sample may be carry-over from other donors' samples. Each CDR3 is given with its conserved first and last residue. A D gene is named only where the DNA matches it firmly. Size values are once, few and many counts, or a class for expanded clones, and some rows have none.

V gene: TRBV7-7
clone size: .
J gene: TRBJ2-2
D gene: .
CDR3 DNA: TGTGCCAGCAGCCCAGGGCCGCCAGGACCAGCACCCGGGGAGCTGTTTTTT
CDR3 protein: CASSPGPPGPAPGELFF

V gene: TRBV4-2
clone size: .
J gene: TRBJ1-2
D gene: .
CDR3 DNA: TGTGCCAGCAGCCAAGCCTTTTCAGGTTCGCCACTCTATGGCTACACCTTC
CDR3 protein: CASSQAFSGSPLYGYTF

V gene: TRBV7-6
clone size: .
J gene: TRBJ1-2
D gene: .
CDR3 DNA: TGTGCCAGCAGCTCGAGTCGGGACCCTACCTTTGGCTACACCTTC
CDR3 protein: CASSSSRDPTFGYTF

V gene: TRBV4-1
clone size: .
J gene: TRBJ2-2
D gene: .
CDR3 DNA: TGCGCCAGCAGCCAAGATATTACCAGGGACGATCGAAAGGCCGGGGAGCTGTTTTTT
CDR3 protein: CASSQDITRDDRKAGELFF

V gene: TRBV21-1
clone size: .
J gene: TRBJ2-7
D gene: .
CDR3 DNA: TGTGCCAGCAGCAAAGCGCCTCTGATCGAACAGGACAAGGGGTTCGACGAGCAGTACTTC
CDR3 protein: CASSKAPLIEQDKGFDEQYF

V gene: TRBV29-1
clone size: .
J gene: TRBJ1-4
D gene: .
CDR3 DNA: TGCAGCGTATGGACAGACCTAGAGGTTGAAAAACTGTTTTTT
CDR3 protein: CSVWTDLEVEKLFF

V gene: TRBV19
clone size: few
J gene: TRBJ1-4
D gene: .
CDR3 DNA: TGTGCCAGCCATTGGGGAGGGAACGAAAAACTGTTTTTT
CDR3 protein: CASHWGGNEKLFF

V gene: TRBV6-6
clone size: .
J gene: TRBJ2-7
D gene: TRBD2
CDR3 DNA: TGTGCCAGCAGGACTAGCGGGATCTCCTACGAGCAGTACTTC
CDR3 protein: CASRTSGISYEQYF

V gene: TRBV5-6
clone size: .
J gene: TRBJ2-3
D gene: .
CDR3 DNA: TGTGCCAGCAGCTTGGGGACCGGAGATACGCAGTATTTT
CDR3 protein: CASSLGTGDTQYF

V gene: TRBV7-9
clone size: .
J gene: TRBJ2-3
D gene: TRBD1
CDR3 DNA: TGTGCCAACAAAAGGGACAGAACTAGCACAGATACGCAGTATTTT
CDR3 protein: CANKRDRTSTDTQYF

V gene: TRBV6-6
clone size: .
J gene: TRBJ2-2
D gene: .
CDR3 DNA: TGTGCCAGCAGTCACCGGGACGGACACACCGGGGAGCTGTTTTTT
CDR3 protein: CASSHRDGHTGELFF

V gene: TRBV27
clone size: .
J gene: TRBJ1-1
D gene: TRBD1
CDR3 DNA: TGTGCCAGCAGTTTATCTCGAACAGGGGCTACTGAAGCTTTCTTT
CDR3 protein: CASSLSRTGATEAFF

V gene: TRBV7-8
clone size: .
J gene: TRBJ1-1
D gene: .
CDR3 DNA: TGTGCCAGCAGCCCGGGGCGCGGGAATGGTGGCACTGAAGCTTTCTTT
CDR3 protein: CASSPGRGNGGTEAFF

V gene: TRBV19
clone size: .
J gene: TRBJ2-1
D gene: .
CDR3 DNA: TGTGCCAGTAGTATGGCCCTCCGGGGGGCTGAGCAGTTCTTC
CDR3 protein: CASSMALRGAEQFF

V gene: TRBV28
clone size: .
J gene: TRBJ2-7
D gene: .
CDR3 DNA: TGTGCCAGCAGTTTTGGGGGGAATTATGAGCAGTACTTC
CDR3 protein: CASSFGGNYEQYF

V gene: TRBV7-2
clone size: .
J gene: TRBJ1-2
D gene: .
CDR3 DNA: TGTGCCAGCAGCTTACTCCTCCCTCAGATCTGGGGCTACACCTTC
CDR3 protein: CASSLLLPQIWGYTF

V gene: TRBV7-2
clone size: .
J gene: TRBJ2-3
D gene: .
CDR3 DNA: TGTGCCAGCAGCTTAGGCAGCGGCACAGATACGCAGTATTTT
CDR3 protein: CASSLGSGTDTQYF

V gene: TRBV7-2
clone size: .
J gene: TRBJ1-1
D gene: .
CDR3 DNA: TGTGCCAGCAGCTCAGACTGGTCTTACACTGAAGCTTTCTTT
CDR3 protein: CASSSDWSYTEAFF

V gene: TRBV7-3
clone size: .
J gene: TRBJ2-1
D gene: TRBD2
CDR3 DNA: TGTGCCAGCAGCTTAATAGCGGGTGAGCAGTTCTTC
CDR3 protein: CASSLIAGEQFF

V gene: TRBV2
clone size: .
J gene: TRBJ2-2
D gene: TRBD2
CDR3 DNA: TGTGCCAGCAGTGACCGGCTAGCGGCATACACCGGGGAGCTGTTTTTT
CDR3 protein: CASSDRLAAYTGELFF

V gene: TRBV4-1
clone size: .
J gene: TRBJ1-1
D gene: .
CDR3 DNA: TGCGCCAGCAGCCAAGAGTCGGGGGTGGGGGTTGAAGCTTTCTTT
CDR3 protein: CASSQESGVGVEAFF

V gene: TRBV13
clone size: once
J gene: TRBJ2-7
D gene: .
CDR3 DNA: TGTGCCAGCAGCTTAGGGGCTCATCCCTCCTACGAGCAGTACTTC
CDR3 protein: CASSLGAHPSYEQYF

V gene: TRBV27
clone size: .
J gene: TRBJ2-3
D gene: .
CDR3 DNA: TGTGCCAGCAGTTTATTGGGGGGAGATACGCAGTATTTT
CDR3 protein: CASSLLGGDTQYF

V gene: TRBV18
clone size: .
J gene: TRBJ2-7
D gene: .
CDR3 DNA: TGTGCCAGCTCACCCACCGGAGGAGTCTACGAGCAGTACTTC
CDR3 protein: CASSPTGGVYEQYF

V gene: TRBV18
clone size: .
J gene: TRBJ2-7
D gene: .
CDR3 DNA: TGTGCCAGCTCACCAAGGGAACGCGTTCCGGGCGACCACTACGAGCAGTACTTC
CDR3 protein: CASSPRERVPGDHYEQYF

V gene: TRBV5-1
clone size: .
J gene: TRBJ2-5
D gene: .
CDR3 DNA: TGCGCCAGCAGCTCGATGGGACGGATCCAAGAGACCCAGTACTTC
CDR3 protein: CASSSMGRIQETQYF

V gene: TRBV7-9
clone size: .
J gene: TRBJ2-7
D gene: TRBD1
CDR3 DNA: TGTGCCAGCAACCCACAGGGGGCCCCCTACGAGCAGTACTTC
CDR3 protein: CASNPQGAPYEQYF

V gene: TRBV18
clone size: once
J gene: TRBJ2-3
D gene: .
CDR3 DNA: TGTGCCAGCTCACCATCGCGTTCCCCTATTCGGGATACGCAGTATTTT
CDR3 protein: CASSPSRSPIRDTQYF

V gene: TRBV5-1
clone size: .
J gene: TRBJ2-7
D gene: .
CDR3 DNA: TGCGCCAGCAGCTTGGGGGACACGGCCTACGAGCAGTACTTC
CDR3 protein: CASSLGDTAYEQYF

V gene: TRBV13
clone size: .
J gene: TRBJ2-2
D gene: .
CDR3 DNA: TGTGCCAGCAGCTTAGTAACTACAGGGTTTGATACCGGGGAGCTGTTTTTT
CDR3 protein: CASSLVTTGFDTGELFF

V gene: TRBV9
clone size: .
J gene: TRBJ2-2
D gene: .
CDR3 DNA: TGTGCCAGCAGCGTCTACGGCGGGTCCACCGGGGAGCTGTTTTTT
CDR3 protein: CASSVYGGSTGELFF

V gene: TRBV9
clone size: .
J gene: TRBJ2-1
D gene: TRBD2
CDR3 DNA: TGTGCCAGCAGCGAGTATAGCGGGAGGGCCAGCGATGAGCAGTTCTTC
CDR3 protein: CASSEYSGRASDEQFF